This T cell receptor (beta chain) derives from a study of response to subunit inactivated influenza vaccine. Points from the study as a whole: Authors suggested seasonal influenza vaccinations each recruit few new T cells.

The ends were cut back, 3 bases at V and 3 bases at J, with 14 bases in the middle. The germline CDR1 and CDR2 sequences are KGHSH and LQKENI. This CDR3 contains 15 residues. MiXCR, run by TCRdb on the RT-PCR reads, gives a single entry per CDR3 protein. The sample includes approximately 730,000 distinct CDR3 sequences, around 14% of them seen just once. Regarding this clonotype: The antigen is unknown.

The sequences come from PBMCs from blood, collected 14 days before vaccination. This TCR derives from a man aged 50-59 years who received an inactivated influenza vaccine. The V and J genes are TRBV18 and TRBJ1-2; tentative D call: TRBD1 (5 bases). The CDR3, as DNA: TGTGCCAGCTCACCTGGGGCCACTCCCGACTATGGCTACACCTTC. Residues: CASSPGATPDYGYTF. Drawing the rest from reference TRBV18 and TRBJ1-2, the complete variable domain is NAGVMQNPRHLVRRRGQEARLRCSPMKGHSHVYWYRQLPEEGLKFMVYLQKENIIDESGMPKERFSAEFPKEGPSILRIQQVVRGDSAAYFCASSPGATPDYGYTFGSGTRLTVV.